A single sample gave rise to the 17 T cell receptor beta chains below, sequenced in a study of blood T cell repertoires in COVID-19. Only in-frame clones appear in the TCRdb table, and some are missing; sequencing was by immunoSEQ multiplex PCR. The sample shows approximately 70,000 clones, approximately 80% of them seen only once. Material: peripheral blood. Source of these receptors: an elderly man with active or convalescent COVID-19.

The chain carries TRBV29-1 and TRBJ2-7, with TRBD1 matching 7 bases. The CDR3 spans 14 residues. The junction had 9 bases not matched to a gene; V was cut back by 6 bases and J by 1 base. Germline values: CDR1 SQVTM, CDR2 ANQGSEA. CDR3: CSVDRGGASYEQYF. CDR3 DNA sequence: TGCAGCGTCGACCGAGGGGGCGCGTCCTACGAGCAGTACTTC.

This clone occurred once. The chain carries TRBV19 and TRBJ2-1, with 8 bases aligning to TRBD1. V lost 8 bases to trimming and J lost 6 bases; unmatched junction nucleotides: 9. The V gene's germline CDR1 is LNHDA and CDR2 SQIVND (reference sequence). CDR3 size: 14 residues. This CDR3 reads CASGQGRTVNEQFF. CDR3 coding DNA: TGTGCCAGTGGACAGGGCCGAACGGTCAATGAGCAGTTCTTC.

This chain connects TRBV7-2 to TRBJ2-7; possible D gene TRBD1, 5 bases. The V and J ends lost 5 bases and 4 bases respectively, with 18 bases between them. Germline V gene data show CDR1 as SGHTA and CDR2 as FQGNSA. This CDR3 has 15 residues. CDR3 bases: TGTGCCAGCAGCCCCGGACGAGACAGAAATTACGAGCAGTACTTC. Its protein is CASSPGRDRNYEQYF.

This sequence joins TRBV30 and TRBJ2-4; 10 nucleotides agree with TRBD1. CDR3 size: 15 residues. V trimming: 7 bases; J trimming: 7 bases; junction bases outside the gene matches: 13. Germline CDR1 is GTSNPN and CDR2 is SVGIG (reference sequence). CDR3: CAFGAGTGVRNIQYF. In nucleotides, the CDR3 is TGTGCCTTCGGGGCCGGGACAGGGGTCAGGAACATTCAGTACTTC.

There are a few counts of this clone. The rearrangement joins TRBV10-3 to TRBJ1-5, with TRBD1 matching 7 bases. After removal of 6 bases from V and 6 bases from J, the junction contained 8 bases not matched to a gene. The CDR3 totals 14 residues. CDR1 is ENHRY and CDR2 is SYGVKD in the germline V gene. The CDR3 spells CAISPSGGAQPQHF. The CDR3 DNA follows: TGTGCCATCAGCCCTTCAGGGGGTGCTCAGCCCCAGCATTTT.

The genes are TRBV6-5 and TRBJ2-7; 7 bases are a match to TRBD1. V gave up 7 bases and J gave up 3 bases; unmatched junction bases: 3. This CDR3 has 12 amino acids. Germline lookup yields CDR1 MNHEY and CDR2 SVGAGI. DNA of the CDR3: TGTGCCAGCAATTCAGGGGGCTACGAGCAGTACTTC. Residues: CASNSGGYEQYF.

The table lists this clone with a count of one. The chain has TRBV15 and TRBJ2-1; D perhaps matches TRBD1 (5 bases). The CDR3 length is 14 residues. Germline V gene sequence: CDR1 LNHNV, CDR2 YYDKDF (reference sequence). V was clipped by 4 bases and J by 2 bases, with 9 bases between them. CDR3 coding DNA: TGTGCCACCAGCATGGGGCTCACCTACAATGAGCAGTTCTTC. As protein: CATSMGLTYNEQFF.

This rearrangement joins TRBV6-2 or TRBV6-3 to TRBJ1-1, with 7 bases lining up with TRBD1. Germline V gene lookup returns CDR1 MNHEY and CDR2 SVGEGT. Trimming cost V 2 bases and J 1 base; bases outside gene matches: 4. The CDR3 is 15 residues long. CDR3 nucleotides: TGTGCCAGCAGTTACAGAGGGGGCCGGAACACTGAAGCTTTCTTT. This encodes CASSYRGGRNTEAFF.

The V call is TRBV5-4, the J call TRBJ2-5; 14 bases line up with TRBD2. There are 15 residues in the CDR3. J gave up 5 bases and V 5 bases, and 5 bases lay outside the gene matches. CDR1 is SGHNT, CDR2 YYREEE, per germline (reference sequence). CDR3 amino acids: CASRSGLAGVETQYF. For the CDR3, the DNA is TGTGCCAGCAGATCGGGACTAGCGGGAGTGGAGACCCAGTACTTC.

This chain uses TRBV3-1 (or the pseudogene TRBV3-2) with TRBJ1-4; D is unresolved. The CDR3 has 15 residues. CDR1 and CDR2 (germline): LGHDT, YNNKEL (reference sequence). V dropped 1 base and J dropped 8 bases, with 14 bases sitting between them. The CDR3 DNA is TGTGCCAGCAGCCAAGCCACGGCGACGGGGGAAAAACTGTTTTTT. It yields the protein CASSQATATGEKLFF.

The V gene is TRBV27, the J gene TRBJ2-7; 8 bases match TRBD1. This CDR3 region has 14 residues. Per germline, CDR1 MNHEY and CDR2 SMNVEV (reference sequence). The V gene end was trimmed by 4 bases and the J gene end by 2 bases; junction bases not matched to a gene: 4. CDR3 nucleotides: TGTGCCAGCAGTTACAGACAGGGGCCCTACGAGCAGTACTTC. Translating gives CASSYRQGPYEQYF.

V is TRBV7-6 and J is TRBJ2-7; the D gene is possibly TRBD1 (6 bases). The CDR3 extends over 13 amino acids. Germline CDR1 SGHVS, CDR2 FNYEAQ. V lost 5 bases and J lost 7, with 15 bases in between. CDR3: CASSRDLRGEQYF. CDR3 coding DNA: TGTGCCAGCAGCAGGGACCTAAGGGGGGAGCAGTACTTC.

The chain combines TRBV5-1 with TRBJ2-1; TRBD2 agrees at 11 bases. This CDR3 contains 17 residues. The ends lost 8 bases at V and 6 bases at J; junction bases unmatched: 16. From germline, CDR1 is SGHRS and CDR2 YFSETQ. CDR3 nucleotides: TGCGCCAGTCAAAAGGAGACCTTTGGGACTAGCGGCAATGAGCAGTTCTTC. Translation gives CASQKETFGTSGNEQFF.

V gene TRBV3-1 (or the pseudogene TRBV3-2) combines with J gene TRBJ1-3; D is uncertain. Per germline, CDR1 LGHDT and CDR2 YNNKEL (reference sequence). The CDR3 totals 15 residues. Trimming pared 6 bases from V and 0 bases from J, leaving 12 bases between. DNA of the CDR3: TGTGCCAGCAGTCACCCGCCGGGCTCTGGAAACACCATATATTTT. This encodes CASSHPPGSGNTIYF.

The chain uses TRBV4-1 and TRBJ2-1; D unclear. From germline, CDR1 is MGHRA and CDR2 YSYEKL. This CDR3 has 15 residues. The V and J ends lost 1 base and 3 bases respectively, with 10 bases between them. The CDR3 DNA is TGCGCCAGCAGCCAAGGGGCAGGTTACTACAATGAGCAGTTCTTC. This translates into CASSQGAGYYNEQFF.

The V gene is TRBV15, the J gene TRBJ1-5, with D hard to call. The germline gives CDR1 LNHNV, CDR2 YYDKDF (reference sequence). The CDR3 totals 13 residues. The germline V and J ends were trimmed by 0 bases and 6 bases, with 6 bases remaining between them. The CDR3 spells CATSRDVAQPQHF. The CDR3 region has the DNA TGTGCCACCAGCAGAGATGTAGCTCAGCCCCAGCATTTT.

Only a few counts were recorded for this clone. The chain recombines TRBV5-4 with TRBJ2-5; 10 nucleotides match TRBD2. Per germline, CDR1 SGHNT and CDR2 YYREEE (reference sequence). CDR3 length equals 15 residues. The V segment lost 1 base and the J segment 4 bases; nucleotides outside the gene matches: 4. This CDR3 is CASSLLAGGGETQYF. The CDR3 DNA is TGTGCCAGCAGCTTGTTAGCGGGGGGCGGAGAGACCCAGTACTTC.